This T cell receptor (beta chain) was identified in a study of T cells in Graves' hyperthyroidism and ophthalmopathy. TCR beta CDR3 regions were amplified from RNA transcripts. Initially, a first-round RT-PCR of the TCR CDR3 employed the HTBI primer set. TCRdb ran MiXCR on the multiplex PCR reads and lists one entry per CDR3 protein. The data hold around 400,000 distinct CDR3 sequences, with just under 25% observed a single time. This clonotype appeared many times. The clonotype originates from a man between 45 and 60 years old with Graves' hyperthyroidism. The sample was blood.

CDR3 sequence reads: CASSIQVNTEAFF. The CDR3 nucleotides are TGTGCCAGCAGCATCCAGGTGAACACTGAAGCTTTCTTT. The V and J genes are TRBV11-3 and TRBJ1-1; D ambiguous. The germline V gene encodes CDR1 SGHNT and CDR2 YENEEA. Trimming removed 5 bases from V and 0 bases from J, with 7 bases in between. CDR3 length equals 13 residues.